The subject of this entry is one T cell receptor (beta chain). V lost 1 base and J 2 bases, leaving 4 bases between the germline ends. Germline values: CDR1 SNHLY, CDR2 FYNNEI. The CDR3 is 13 residues long. The data stem from a study of technical replicates of blood from several donors. Sequenced by immunoSEQ multiplex PCR; TCRdb stores in-frame clones only, minus some. The table includes around 69,000 clones, approximately 97% detected once. The sequence was collected from a human donor in good health. Sequenced material: T cells isolated from PBMCs. The rearrangement joins TRBV2 to TRBJ2-3, with D uncertain. The CDR3 loop reads CASSEEHTDTQYF. CDR3 nucleotides: TGTGCCAGCAGTGAAGAACACACAGATACGCAGTATTTT.